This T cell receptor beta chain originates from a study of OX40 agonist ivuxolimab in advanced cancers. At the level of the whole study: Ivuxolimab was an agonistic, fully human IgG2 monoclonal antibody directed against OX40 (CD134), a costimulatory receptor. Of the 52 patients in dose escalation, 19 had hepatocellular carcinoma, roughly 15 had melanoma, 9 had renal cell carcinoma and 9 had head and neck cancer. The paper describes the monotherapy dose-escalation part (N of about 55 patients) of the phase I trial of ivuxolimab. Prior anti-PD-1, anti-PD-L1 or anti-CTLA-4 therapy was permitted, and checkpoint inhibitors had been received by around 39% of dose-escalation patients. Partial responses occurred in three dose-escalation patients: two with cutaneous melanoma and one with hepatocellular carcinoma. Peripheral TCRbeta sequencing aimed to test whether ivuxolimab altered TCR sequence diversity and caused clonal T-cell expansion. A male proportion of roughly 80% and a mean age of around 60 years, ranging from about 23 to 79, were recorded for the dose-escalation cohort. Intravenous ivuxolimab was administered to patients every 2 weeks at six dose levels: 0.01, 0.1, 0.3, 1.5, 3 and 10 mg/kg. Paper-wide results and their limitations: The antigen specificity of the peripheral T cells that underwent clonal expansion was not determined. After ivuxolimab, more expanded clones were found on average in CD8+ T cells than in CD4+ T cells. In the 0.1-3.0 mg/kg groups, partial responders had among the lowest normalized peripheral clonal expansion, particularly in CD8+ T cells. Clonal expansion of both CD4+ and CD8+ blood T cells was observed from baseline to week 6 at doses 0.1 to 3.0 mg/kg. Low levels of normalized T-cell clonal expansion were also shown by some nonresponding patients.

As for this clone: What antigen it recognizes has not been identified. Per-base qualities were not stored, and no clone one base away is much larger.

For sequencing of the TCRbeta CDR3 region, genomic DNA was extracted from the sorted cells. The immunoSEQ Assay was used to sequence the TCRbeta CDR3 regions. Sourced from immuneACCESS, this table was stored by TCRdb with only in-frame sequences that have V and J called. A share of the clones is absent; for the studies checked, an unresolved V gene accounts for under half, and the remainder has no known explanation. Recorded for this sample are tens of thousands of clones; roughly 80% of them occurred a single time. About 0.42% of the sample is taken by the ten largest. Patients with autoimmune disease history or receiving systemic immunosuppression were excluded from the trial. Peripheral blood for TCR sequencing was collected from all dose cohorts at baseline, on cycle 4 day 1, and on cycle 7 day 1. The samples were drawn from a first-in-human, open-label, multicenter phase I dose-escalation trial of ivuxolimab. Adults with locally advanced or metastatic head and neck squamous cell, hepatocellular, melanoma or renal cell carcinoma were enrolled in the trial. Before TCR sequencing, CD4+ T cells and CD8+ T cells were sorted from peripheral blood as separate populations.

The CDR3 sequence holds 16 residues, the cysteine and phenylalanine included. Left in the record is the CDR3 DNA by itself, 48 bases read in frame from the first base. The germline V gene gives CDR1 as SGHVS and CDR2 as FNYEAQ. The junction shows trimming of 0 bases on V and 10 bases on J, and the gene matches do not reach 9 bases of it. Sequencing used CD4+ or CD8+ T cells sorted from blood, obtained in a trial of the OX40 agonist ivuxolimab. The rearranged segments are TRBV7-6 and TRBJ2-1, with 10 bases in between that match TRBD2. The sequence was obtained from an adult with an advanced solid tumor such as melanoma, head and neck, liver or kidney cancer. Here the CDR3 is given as CASSLASGRAWGEQFF. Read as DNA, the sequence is TGTGCCAGCAGCTTAGCCAGCGGGAGGGCCTGGGGAGAGCAGTTCTTC. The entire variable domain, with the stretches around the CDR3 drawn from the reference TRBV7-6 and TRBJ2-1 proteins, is GAGVSQSPRYKVTKRGQDVALRCDPISGHVSLYWYRQALGQGPEFLTYFNYEAQQDKSGLPNDRFSAERPEGSISTLTIQRTEQRDSAMYRCASSLASGRAWGEQFFGPGTRLTVL.